The T cell receptor beta chain described here comes from a study of shared clonotypes between healthy human individuals. The study's findings and limits: It was only blood that was sampled, and tissue repertoires likely differ.

Concerning this clone: The target antigen is unknown.

Genomic DNA from unsorted samples was obtained from around 88 million PBMCs (per sample). This CDR3 spans 16 amino acids. Germline CDR1 reads KGHSH; CDR2 reads LQKENI. V was trimmed by 0 bases and J by 7 bases, leaving 19 bases between them. Unsorted PBMC replicate PCRs used 250 to 350 ng DNA, 25,000 to 30,000 T cell genomes. Per the original methods: ImmunoSEQ junction-only sequences lacked quality scores, so their filtering differed. Clones were read by immunoSEQ multiplex PCR, and TCRdb kept only the in-frame ones, dropping some. Clonal size and the V and J genes are those of that table, whereas D and trimming came from the DNA. Of approximately 470,000 clones in the sample, more than 65% were seen once.

V usage is TRBV18 and J usage is TRBJ2-7; perhaps TRBD2 as D (6 bases). The specimen was PBMCs. This clonotype was obtained from a woman aged 35 to 49 in good health. Some clones in this sample may be carry-over from other donors' samples. The CDR3 protein is CASSPPASDDDGEQYF. CDR3 nucleotides: TGTGCCAGCTCACCACCTGCTAGCGACGATGATGGGGAGCAGTACTTC.